The source of this TCR beta chain is a study of tumour-infiltrating T cells in Burkitt lymphoma. The wider study: Productive clonality predicted overall and progression-free survival.

Germline CDR1 reads MDHEN; CDR2 reads SYDVKM. This CDR3 is built from 16 residues. The trim removed 6 bases at V and 5 bases at J, leaving 12 bases unmatched. Data came from immunoSEQ multiplex PCR; TCRdb stores just in-frame clones and leaves some out. The profile covers over 4,000 clones, with 20% to 25% appearing a single time and less than 30% taken by the ten largest. The gene calls are TRBV28 and TRBJ2-7, with TRBD1 identical over 11 bases. Source material: tumor tissue. The sequence derives from a human donor with diffuse large B-cell lymphoma. CDR3 sequence: CASSSGTGGAKDEQYF. The CDR3 nucleotides read TGTGCCAGCAGCTCCGGGACAGGGGGTGCAAAAGACGAGCAGTACTTC.